What follows describes a single TCR beta chain. Its antigen is not identified. TCRdb's copy holds only in-frame clones and misses some; the assay was immunoSEQ multiplex PCR. This table has 75,000 to 100,000 clones, roughly nine tenths appearing once. This sample was included in a study of OX40 agonist ivuxolimab in advanced cancers. Study observations and caveats: A proportion of nonresponders additionally exhibited low normalized T-cell clonal expansion.

Looked up from germline, CDR1 is SGHRS and CDR2 is YFSETQ. Between the trimmed V and J ends, which lost 4 bases and 2 bases, there was a span of 12 bases. This CDR3 spans 14 amino acids. The chain uses TRBV5-1 and TRBJ1-2, with no clear D. Sequencing was performed on CD4+ or CD8+ T cells sorted from blood, taken in a trial of the OX40 agonist ivuxolimab. This TCR derives from an adult with an advanced solid tumor such as melanoma, head and neck, liver or kidney cancer. The CDR3, as DNA: TGCGCCAGCAGCCGCTCCGGGGTAAACTATGGCTACACCTTC. Translated: CASSRSGVNYGYTF. The complete variable domain, with remaining parts taken from reference TRBV5-1 and TRBJ1-2, reads KAGVTQTPRYLIKTRGQQVTLSCSPISGHRSVSWYQQTPGQGLQFLFEYFSETQRNKGNFPGRFSGRQFSNSRSEMNVSTLELGDSALYLCASSRSGVNYGYTFGSGTRLTVV.